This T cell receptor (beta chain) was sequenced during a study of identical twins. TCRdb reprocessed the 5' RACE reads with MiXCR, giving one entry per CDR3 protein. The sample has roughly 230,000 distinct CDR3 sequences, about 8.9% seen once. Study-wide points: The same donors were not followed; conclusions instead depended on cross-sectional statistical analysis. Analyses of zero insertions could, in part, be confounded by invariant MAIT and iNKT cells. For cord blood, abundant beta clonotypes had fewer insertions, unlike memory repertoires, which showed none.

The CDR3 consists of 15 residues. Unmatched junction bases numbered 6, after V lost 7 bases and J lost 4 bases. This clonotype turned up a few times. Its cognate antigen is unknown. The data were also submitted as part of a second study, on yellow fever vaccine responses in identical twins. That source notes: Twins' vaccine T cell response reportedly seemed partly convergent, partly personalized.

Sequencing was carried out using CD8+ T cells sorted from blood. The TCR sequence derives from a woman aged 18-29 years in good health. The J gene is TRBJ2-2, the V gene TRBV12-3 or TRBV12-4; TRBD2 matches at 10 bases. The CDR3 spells CASKPLAGATGELFF. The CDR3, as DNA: TGTGCCAGCAAACCTCTAGCGGGAGCCACCGGGGAGCTGTTTTTT.